A selection of T cell receptor beta chains follows, all from one sample in a study of blood T cell repertoires in COVID-19. The table came from immunoSEQ multiplex PCR; TCRdb's copy has only in-frame clones and leaves some out. This sample has under 150,000 clones, with roughly nine tenths found just once. The source material was peripheral blood. Source of these receptors: a man aged 45-65 years with active COVID-19. The CDR3 runs from the conserved cysteine through the conserved F or W.

J	V	CDR3
TRBJ2-3	TRBV2	CASTTSGSTDTQYF
TRBJ2-2	TRBV7-9	CASSLAAGGSPGELFF
TRBJ2-3	TRBV7-9	CASSFQRARTDTQYF
TRBJ1-5	TRBV19	CASRSPGTGSSGVPQHF
TRBJ1-1	TRBV6-1	CASSEALRQLEGAFF
TRBJ1-2	TRBV12-5	CASGSGQGNYGYTF
TRBJ2-1	TRBV18	CASSLSTGGKLNEQFF
TRBJ2-1	TRBV7-9	CASSRQIEQFF
TRBJ1-1	TRBV19	CASRGQGRDTEAFF
TRBJ1-5	TRBV5-6	CASSWGQGPGPQHF
TRBJ2-3	TRBV19	CASSPDRESTDTQYF
TRBJ1-1	TRBV3-1/TRBV3-2	CASSPNPYTGTMNTEAFF
TRBJ1-1	TRBV12-3/TRBV12-4	CASSLGENTEAFF
TRBJ1-1	TRBV2	CASSPLTGTEAFF
TRBJ1-2	TRBV6-1	CASSERAQSEGYGYTF
TRBJ2-7	TRBV7-6	CASSHNREGWYEQYF
TRBJ1-2	TRBV12-3/TRBV12-4	CASRLPGDYGYTF
TRBJ2-5	TRBV9	CASSAIAGGGETQYF
TRBJ1-4	TRBV6-5	CASSSDTGAKLFF
TRBJ1-2	TRBV18	CASSRDRDYGYTF
TRBJ1-1	TRBV10-3	CAIRHFTGGEVNTEAFF
TRBJ2-1	TRBV3-1/TRBV3-2	CASTPTSGGLYNEQFF
TRBJ1-6	TRBV4-1	CASSQEAGSGSYNSPLHF
TRBJ1-5	TRBV11-2	CASSLAGQLNQPQHF
TRBJ2-7	TRBV15	CATSRDGGASSYEQYF
TRBJ2-7	TRBV5-1	CASSRDSYEQYF
TRBJ2-1	TRBV5-4	CASSLDRAEQFF
TRBJ2-3	TRBV11-3	CASSLEEGRGADTQYF
TRBJ1-2	TRBV19	CASSSQQTRTAYGYTF
TRBJ2-5	TRBV5-1	CASSLAQGGRETQYF
TRBJ2-5	TRBV5-1	CASSLRETGGSETQYF
TRBJ2-2	TRBV5-6	CASSLLTGAGELFF
TRBJ1-2	TRBV19	CASSPQQGTNYGYTF
TRBJ2-5	TRBV7-9	CASSHTYGIQETQYF
TRBJ1-1	TRBV19	CASSNQGQNTEAFF
TRBJ1-1	TRBV6-5	CASRGLQGFATEAFF
TRBJ2-6	TRBV7-6	CASSLNGPGANVLTF
TRBJ2-7	TRBV2	CASRTGGPPNYEQYF
TRBJ2-7	TRBV5-1	CASSPTGSSTYEQYF